This T cell receptor beta chain was captured by sequencing in a study of shared T cell receptors in the human thymus (dated by TCRdb to the early 2020s). Background for the entire study: The study examined how self-reactive, shared T-cell receptor alpha chains are generated in the human thymus.

To note about this clone: Its recognized antigen is unknown. The input lacks base qualities; no much larger clone sits a single base away.

The method behind the library was the immunoSEQ multiplex PCR assay. Entries here come from immuneACCESS through TCRdb and include only in-frame sequences with V and J called. Some clones fail to appear in such tables; in the studies checked, an unresolved V gene covers under half of the shortfall, and the cause of the remainder is unknown. For this sample there are approximately 400,000 clones; over 90% appear just once. The ten largest clonotypes hold approximately 0.018% of the sample. Including the terminal cysteine and phenylalanine, the CDR3 comprises 17 residues. Only the CDR3 part of the read is kept: 51 bases, read in frame from the first base. Compared with germline, V lacks 0 bases and J lacks 5 bases; bases without a gene match: 9. The germline V gene encodes CDR1 SGHTA and CDR2 FQGNSA.

The sample was thymocytes. The rearrangement joined TRBV7-2 to TRBJ2-7; 11 of the junction bases match TRBD1. The source is a human donor. CDR3 loop: CASSLARGQGEGDEQYF. In nucleotide form, the sequence is TGTGCCAGCAGCTTAGCGCGGGGACAGGGGGAAGGCGACGAGCAGTACTTC. The entire variable domain, with the stretches around the CDR3 drawn from the reference TRBV7-2 and TRBJ2-7 proteins, is GAGVSQSPSNKVTEKGKDVELRCDPISGHTALYWYRQSLGQGLEFLIYFQGNSAPDKSGLPSDRFSAERTGGSVSTLTIQRTQQEDSAVYLCASSLARGQGEGDEQYFGPGTRLTVT.